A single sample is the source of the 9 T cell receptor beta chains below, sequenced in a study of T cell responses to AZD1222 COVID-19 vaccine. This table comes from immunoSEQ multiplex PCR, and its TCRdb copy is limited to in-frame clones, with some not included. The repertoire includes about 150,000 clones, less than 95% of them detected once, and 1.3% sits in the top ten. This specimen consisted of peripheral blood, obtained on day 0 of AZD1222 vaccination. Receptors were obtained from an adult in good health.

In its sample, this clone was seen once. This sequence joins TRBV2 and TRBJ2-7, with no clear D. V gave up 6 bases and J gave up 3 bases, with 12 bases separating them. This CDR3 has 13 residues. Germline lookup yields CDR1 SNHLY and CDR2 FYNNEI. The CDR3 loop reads CASRAGDIYEQYV. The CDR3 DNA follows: TGTGCCAGCAGGGCAGGAGATATCTACGAGCAGTACGTC.

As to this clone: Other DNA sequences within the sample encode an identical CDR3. CDR3 loop: CASSLGPNQPQHF. The CDR3 DNA sequence: TGTGCCAGCAGCTTGGGTCCCAATCAGCCCCAGCATTTT. V usage is TRBV7-2 and J usage is TRBJ1-5; D unresolved. There are 13 residues in the CDR3. Per the germline V gene, CDR1 is SGHTA and CDR2 is FQGNSA. Trimming cost V 3 bases and J 3 bases, with 6 bases left between them.

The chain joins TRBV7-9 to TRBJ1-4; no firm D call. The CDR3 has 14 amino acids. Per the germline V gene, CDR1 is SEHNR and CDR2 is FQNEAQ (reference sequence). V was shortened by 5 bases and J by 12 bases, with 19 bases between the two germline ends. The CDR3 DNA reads TGTGCCAGCAGCGAACGGGATAGGCAGGAAGAACTGTTTTTT. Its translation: CASSERDRQEELFF.

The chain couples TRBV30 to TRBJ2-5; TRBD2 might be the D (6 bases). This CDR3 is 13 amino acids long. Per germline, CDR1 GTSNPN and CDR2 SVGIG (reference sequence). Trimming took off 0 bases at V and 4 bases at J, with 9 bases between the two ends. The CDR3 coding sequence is TGTGCCTGGAGTGTACTAGCCGGAGAGACCCAGTACTTC. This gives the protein CAWSVLAGETQYF.

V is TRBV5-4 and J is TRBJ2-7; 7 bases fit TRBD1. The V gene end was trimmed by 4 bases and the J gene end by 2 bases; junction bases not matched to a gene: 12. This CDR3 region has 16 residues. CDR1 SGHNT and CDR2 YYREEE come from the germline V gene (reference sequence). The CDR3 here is CASSKEPGQPTYEQYV. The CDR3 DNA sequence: TGTGCCAGCAGCAAGGAGCCGGGACAGCCTACCTACGAGCAGTACGTC.

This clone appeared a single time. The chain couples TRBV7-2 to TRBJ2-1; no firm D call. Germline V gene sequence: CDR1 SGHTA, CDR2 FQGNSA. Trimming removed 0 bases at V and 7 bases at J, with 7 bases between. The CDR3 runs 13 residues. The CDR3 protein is CASSLALNNEQFF. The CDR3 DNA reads TGTGCCAGCAGCTTAGCGCTTAATAATGAGCAGTTCTTC.

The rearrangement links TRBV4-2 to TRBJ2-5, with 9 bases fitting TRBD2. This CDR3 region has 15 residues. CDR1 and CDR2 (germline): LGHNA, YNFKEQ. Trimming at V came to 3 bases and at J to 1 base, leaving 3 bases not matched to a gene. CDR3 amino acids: CASSQAGGPQETQYF. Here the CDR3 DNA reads TGTGCCAGCAGCCAGGCGGGGGGGCCCCAAGAGACCCAGTACTTC.

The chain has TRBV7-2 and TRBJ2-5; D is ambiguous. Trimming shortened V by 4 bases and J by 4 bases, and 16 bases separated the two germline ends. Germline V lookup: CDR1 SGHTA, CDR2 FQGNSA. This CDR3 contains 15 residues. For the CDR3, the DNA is TGTGCCAGCAGCTCACCTCTAACGACCCCAGAGACCCAGTACTTC. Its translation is CASSSPLTTPETQYF. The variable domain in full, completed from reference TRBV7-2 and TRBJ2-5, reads GAGVSQSPSNKVTEKGKDVELRCDPISGHTALYWYRQSLGQGLEFLIYFQGNSAPDKSGLPSDRFSAERTGGSVSTLTIQRTQQEDSAVYLCASSSPLTTPETQYFGPGTRLLVL.

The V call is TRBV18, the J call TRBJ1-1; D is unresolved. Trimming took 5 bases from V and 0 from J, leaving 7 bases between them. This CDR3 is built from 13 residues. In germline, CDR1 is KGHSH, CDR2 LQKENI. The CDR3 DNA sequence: TGTGCCAGCTCAGATAGAATGAACACTGAAGCTTTCTTT. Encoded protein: CASSDRMNTEAFF.